The T cell receptor (beta chain) under discussion was sequenced for a study of blood T cell repertoires in COVID-19. Sequencing was performed with immunoSEQ multiplex PCR; in TCRdb, only in-frame clones are kept and a portion is missing. The table has 150,000 to 200,000 clones, more than 80% seen once. V was trimmed by 5 bases and J by 4 bases, leaving 11 bases between them. Germline CDR1 is SGHVS and CDR2 is FQNEAQ. The CDR3 loop spans 14 amino acids. The clonotype was recovered from a man aged 40-49 years who had recovered from COVID-19. The chain couples TRBV7-8 to TRBJ2-2, with D possibly TRBD2 on 5 matching bases. Sequenced material: PBMCs or T cells enriched from blood (not recorded which). CDR3 bases: TGTGCCAGCAGCGCCGGGATTCTCACCGGGGAGCTGTTTTTT. Its translation: CASSAGILTGELFF.